Shown below are 31 T cell receptor delta chains from a single sample sequenced in a study of γδ T cells in repeated Plasmodium falciparum infection. Flow sorting of PBMC yielded separate Vgamma9/Vdelta2+ and Vdelta2-negative gammadelta T cell populations for bulk repertoire analysis. TCRdb called clones anew from the multiplex PCR reads with CATT. The data hold tens of thousands of delta-chain clones, with around 1.7% observed a single time. Sample: gamma-delta T cells from blood. The origin of the receptors is a pool of human donors (malaria-infected and uninfected, not separated).

Points on this clone: A read error likely explains why the TCRdb protein, taken from a much larger clone, differs from this DNA's translation at residue 6; the protein shown is translated from the DNA. The chain joins TRDV3 to TRDJ1; TRDD3 matches 8 bases. CDR3 length equals 16 residues. Germline assignment: CDR1 TVYSNPD and CDR2 GDNSRS (reference sequence). V lost 3 bases, J lost 0 bases, and 12 bases stayed unmatched. CDR3 bases: TGTGCCTTCGGTTCCCGCTGGGGGACGTACACCGATAAACTCATCTTT. Translating gives CAFGSRWGTYTDKLIF.

This clone has a handful of counts. TCRdb attributes to this sequence the protein of a much larger clone, which differs from the DNA translation at residue 6; a read error is likely, and the protein displayed is translated from the DNA. The chain is built from TRDV1 and TRDJ1; D perhaps matches TRDD3 (6 bases). Germline assignment: CDR1 TSWWSYY and CDR2 QGS. The CDR3 consists of 24 residues. Trimming pared 5 bases from V and 0 bases from J, leaving 40 bases between. For the CDR3, the DNA is TGTGCTCTTGGGACCCCCCGGAGGGGGGCAATTCCTGTTTCTGTACTGGGTGACACCGATAAACTCATCTTT. Protein sequence: CALGTPRRGAIPVSVLGDTDKLIF.

On this clone itself: TCRdb's entry gives the protein of a much larger clone, which mismatches this DNA's translation at residue 13, likely from a read error; the protein reported here is translated from the DNA. This chain links TRDV1 with TRDJ1; D is ambiguous. TCRdb records no J gene; here it was assigned by comparing the DNA to germline. From germline, CDR1 is TSWWSYY and CDR2 QGS. V dropped 0 bases and J dropped 0 bases, with 32 bases sitting between them. The CDR3 is made up of 23 amino acids. This CDR3 reads CALGELASTYRLHVWTYTDKLIF. CDR3 nucleotides: TGTGCTCTTGGGGAACTAGCATCCACTTACCGGCTTCACGTCTGGACGTACACCGATAAACTCATCTTT.

This clone was seen only a few times. The protein recorded in TCRdb matches a much larger clone and deviates from this DNA's translation at residue 3, suggesting a read error; the protein here is obtained by translating the DNA. The gene calls are TRDV1 and TRDJ1; tentative D call: TRDD3 (6 bases). TCRdb does not report a J gene; here it was assigned by matching the DNA to germline references. The germline gives CDR1 TSWWSYY, CDR2 QGS. This CDR3 has 21 amino acids. This chain's CDR3 is CAPGELLFAYVVPQYTDKLIF. CDR3 nucleotides: TGTGCTCCTGGGGAACTACTATTCGCCTACGTTGTTCCGCAGTACACCGATAAACTCATCTTT.

This clone was counted a few times. A far larger clone is one base from this, pointing to a likely read error. This sample also contains other DNA sequences that code for the same CDR3. V gene TRDV1 combines with J gene TRDJ1; no reliable D call. The germline V gene has CDR1 TSWWSYY and CDR2 QGS. CDR3 size: 19 residues. V dropped 2 bases and J dropped 1 base, with 23 bases sitting between them. CDR3 coding DNA: TGTGCTCTTGGGGAAGGGGTCCCACGCGGTGTTGTATGCACCGATAAACTCATCTTT. Its protein is CALGEGVPRGVVCTDKLIF.

In this sample, this clone turned up a few times. This is likely an artifact of a read error, given a far larger clone one base away. The sample holds other DNA sequences that translate to the same CDR3. The chain joins TRDV1 to TRDJ1; 8 bases are shared with TRDD3. CDR3 length: 19 amino acids. Germline V CDR1 and CDR2: TSWWSYY, QGS. As DNA, the CDR3 is TGTGCCCTTGGGGAACATTACGTCTCGGGGGATATTGATACCGATAAACTCATCTTT. Translated, it gives CALGEHYVSGDIDTDKLIF.

This clone was seen repeatedly, ten times or more. The rearrangement joins TRDV1 to TRDJ1, with D perhaps matching TRDD3 (6 bases). This CDR3 is built from 18 residues. Trimming shortened V by 0 bases and J by 0 bases, and 17 bases separated the two germline ends. The V gene's germline CDR1 is TSWWSYY and CDR2 QGS. CDR3 sequence reads: CALGELRRGFPYTDKLIF. CDR3 in DNA: TGTGCTCTTGGGGAACTGAGGCGGGGATTCCCGTACACCGATAAACTCATCTTT.

Turning to this clone: TCRdb's entry gives the protein of a much larger clone, which mismatches this DNA's translation at residue 5, likely from a read error; the protein reported here is translated from the DNA. The chain links TRDV3 to TRDJ1; 13 positions agree with TRDD3. V lost 4 bases, J lost 8 bases, and 28 bases stayed unmatched. CDR1 TVYSNPD and CDR2 GDNSRS come from the germline V gene (reference sequence). The CDR3 extends over 20 amino acids. CDR3 in amino acids: CAWRSPSFTGGYVHRGKLIF. CDR3 coding DNA: TGTGCCTGGAGAAGCCCTTCCTTCACTGGGGGATACGTCCACCGGGGAAAACTCATCTTT.

In regard to this clone: TCRdb's listed protein matches a much larger clone and diverges from this DNA's translation at residue 8, likely through a read error; the protein shown comes from the DNA. The chain has TRDV1 and TRDJ1, with TRDD3 identical over 10 bases. CDR1 and CDR2 from the germline V gene are TSWWSYY and QGS. The CDR3 length is 19 residues. After removal of 2 bases from V and 0 bases from J, the junction contained 12 bases not matched to a gene. The CDR3 sequence is CALGEGLPGGYAYTDKLIF. The DNA for the CDR3 is TGTGCTCTTGGGGAAGGGCTTCCCGGGGGATACGCGTACACCGATAAACTCATCTTT.

This clone has a count of ten or more. With only one base between it and a far larger clone, this is likely a read error. Different DNA sequences within this sample yield the same CDR3. The chain has TRDV1 and TRDJ1; 8 bases are shared with TRDD3. The germline CDR1 and CDR2 sequences are TSWWSYY and QGS. The CDR3 is made up of 22 amino acids. For the CDR3, the DNA is TGTGCCCTTGGTGTAAACCCGCCTTCCGACGACCAATGTGGGATACGCACCGATAAACTCATCTTT. It yields the protein CALGVNPPSDDQCGIRTDKLIF.

This clone has a count of ten or more. Given a much more abundant clone one base away, this may be a read error. This same CDR3 is encoded by further DNA sequences in the sample. The V call is TRDV1, the J call TRDJ1, with D perhaps matching TRDD3 (5 bases). Germline V CDR1 and CDR2: TSWWSYY, QGS. There are 19 residues in the CDR3. The CDR3 nucleotides read TGTGCTCTTGGGGAACTAGGCTTTCTACGAACCCCTGGTATGGATAAACTCATTTTT. Encoded protein: CALGELGFLRTPGMDKLIF.

This clone has just a few counts. This probably arose from a read error, given a far larger clone one base away. Other DNA sequences from this sample encode an identical CDR3 as well. The rearrangement uses TRDV1 and TRDJ1; perhaps TRDD3 as D (6 bases). V dropped 2 bases and J dropped 0 bases, with 25 bases sitting between them. The germline gives CDR1 TSWWSYY, CDR2 QGS. The CDR3 consists of 20 residues. In DNA, the CDR3 is TGTGCTCTTGGGGAAATTAAAGGATACCACAGGGGGCCCTACACCGATAAACTCATCTTT. It is translated as CALGEIKGYHRGPYTDKLIF.

A note on this clone: A far larger clone lies a single base away; this is likely a read error. The chain combines TRDV2 with TRDJ1, with 9 bases matching TRDD3. TCRdb leaves out the J gene; it was filled in here by matching the DNA to germline. With 1 base clipped from V and 0 bases from J, the junction kept 14 bases outside the gene matches. The CDR3 length is 19 residues. Germline loops: CDR1 GEAIGNYY, CDR2 EKD. CDR3 nucleotide sequence: TGTGCCTGTGACACGCGGGTCTTACTGGGGGACGGATACACCGATAAACTCATCTTT. Its protein is CACDTRVLLGDGYTDKLIF.

This clone has ten or more counts. A much larger clone differs by one base, so this may be a read error. This sample also contains other DNA sequences that code for the same CDR3. The CDR3 region is CACDTLEYTDKLIF. The CDR3 DNA is TGTGCCTGTGACACCTTAGAGTACACCGATAAACTCATCTTT. The chain recombines TRDV2 with TRDJ1; D gene ambiguous. The V and J ends lost 0 bases and 0 bases respectively, with 7 bases between them. Germline CDR1 and CDR2: GEAIGNYY and EKD. This CDR3 contains 14 residues.

This clone has more than one count but fewer than ten. TCRdb's listed protein matches a much larger clone and diverges from this DNA's translation at residue 26, likely through a read error; the protein shown comes from the DNA. Here the V gene is TRDV1, but the J gene went uncalled; TRDD3, the table's D call, lacks a check against the DNA. The CDR3 is 28 amino acids. Germline-derived CDR1 and CDR2 are TSWWSYY and QGS. The CDR3 loop is CALGELARKGLGGYPLDSGTLYTDKIIF. The CDR3 coding sequence is TGTGCTCTTGGGGAACTTGCCCGAAAAGGGCTTGGGGGATACCCCCTCGATTCCGGTACCCTTTACACCGATAAAATCATCTTT.

The sample holds a few counts of this clone. TCRdb's protein for this DNA is that of a much larger clone and differs from the translation at residue 3, likely a read error; the protein shown is the DNA translation. This chain links TRDV2 with TRDJ1; TRDD3 matches 8 bases. TCRdb gives no J gene; it was assigned here by matching the DNA to germline. Germline CDR1 is GEAIGNYY and CDR2 is EKD. This CDR3 is 20 amino acids long. CDR3 sequence reads: CAYDTAFPPATGGYTDKLIF. The CDR3 DNA sequence: TGTGCCTATGACACGGCCTTCCCACCGGCTACTGGGGGGTACACCGATAAACTCATCTTT.

Remarks on this clone: The TCRdb record carries a much larger clone's protein, which differs from this DNA's translation at residue 3; a read error is the likely cause, and the protein listed here is the DNA translation. The V and J genes are TRDV1 and TRDJ1; 10 nucleotides align to TRDD3. The CDR3 loop spans 22 amino acids. Germline V gene lookup returns CDR1 TSWWSYY and CDR2 QGS. The CDR3 loop is CAPGELSYNVLLGDAYTDKLIF. DNA of the CDR3: TGTGCTCCTGGGGAACTAAGCTACAACGTCTTACTGGGGGATGCTTACACCGATAAACTCATCTTT.

As to this clone: TCRdb's protein, taken from a much larger clone, differs from this DNA's translation at residue 12, likely owing to a read error; the protein displayed comes from the DNA. V usage is TRDV1 and J usage is TRDJ1; D is perhaps TRDD3 (7 bases). CDR1 and CDR2 from the germline V gene are TSWWSYY and QGS. CDR3 length: 22 amino acids. Trimming left V 3 bases short and J 2 bases short, with 34 bases between. The CDR3 spells CALGDGLPLLGNTKRGTDKLIF. The DNA for the CDR3 is TGTGCTCTTGGGGATGGCCTTCCCCTACTGGGGAATACAAAAAGGGGGACCGATAAACTCATCTTT.

This clone was recorded many times. Only one base separates this from a far larger clonotype, so it likely reflects a read error. In the same sample, other DNA sequences code for this CDR3. The chain is built from TRDV1 and TRDJ1, with 11 bases matching TRDD3. Germline trimming cut 3 bases from V and 4 bases from J; bases unmatched to any gene: 16. Germline loops: CDR1 TSWWSYY, CDR2 QGS. The CDR3 has 19 residues. DNA for the CDR3: TGTGCTCTTGGGGAGCTGGGTTCTTGGGGGATACGAGACGGCGATAAACTCATCTTT. It yields the protein CALGELGSWGIRDGDKLIF.

This clone has more than one count but fewer than ten. A read error likely explains why the TCRdb protein, taken from a much larger clone, differs from this DNA's translation at residue 14; the protein shown is translated from the DNA. The V gene is TRDV1, the J gene TRDJ1; the D is unclear. The CDR3 extends over 20 amino acids. The germline V and J ends were trimmed by 1 base and 3 bases, with 27 bases remaining between them. Germline CDR1 is TSWWSYY and CDR2 is QGS. The CDR3 nucleotides read TGTGCTCTTGGGGAACCAGCTAACGTCCTCCACATACTGTGTCCCGATAAACTCATCTTT. As protein: CALGEPANVLHILCPDKLIF.

This clone has at least ten counts. TCRdb's protein for this DNA is that of a much larger clone and differs from the translation at residue 6, likely a read error; the protein shown is the DNA translation. J is TRDJ1 and V is TRDV2, with a weak D call TRDD3 (5 bases). V lost 2 bases and J 0 bases, leaving 12 bases between the germline ends. This CDR3 is built from 15 residues. The germline V gene encodes CDR1 GEAIGNYY and CDR2 EKD. CDR3 DNA: TGTGCCTGTGACAACGCGGGGGGCCACACCGATAAACTCATCTTT. Protein sequence: CACDNAGGHTDKLIF.

Worth noting for this clone: A far larger clone is just one base off, so this is likely a read error. The V gene is TRDV3, the J gene TRDJ1; the match to TRDD3 covers 11 bases. Assignment of the J gene here rests on matching the DNA to germline, because TCRdb gives none. J was trimmed by 8 bases and V by 2 bases; bases with no gene match: 10. The germline V gene has CDR1 TVYSNPD and CDR2 GDNSRS (reference sequence). The CDR3 is made up of 14 amino acids. The CDR3 nucleotides are TGTGCCTTTGAGCGGTACTGGGGGATAAGAAAACTCATCTTT. Its translation is CAFERYWGIRKLIF.

Only a few counts were recorded for this clone. TCRdb pairs this DNA with a much larger clone's protein that differs at residue 8, likely a read error; the protein shown was translated from the DNA. The chain employs TRDV3 and TRDJ1, with 11 bases that match TRDD3. The CDR3 contains 17 residues. J gave up 3 bases and V 4 bases, and 16 bases lay outside the gene matches. Germline loops: CDR1 TVYSNPD, CDR2 GDNSRS (reference sequence). Here the CDR3 reads CASRPSYLWGIPDKLIF. The CDR3 DNA sequence: TGTGCCTCCAGGCCTTCCTACCTCTGGGGGATACCCGATAAACTCATCTTT.

In this sample, this clone turned up many times. A read error likely explains why the TCRdb protein, taken from a much larger clone, differs from this DNA's translation at residue 4; the protein shown is translated from the DNA. The rearrangement links TRDV2 to TRDJ1; 13 nucleotides line up with TRDD3. Since TCRdb gives no J gene, matching the DNA to germline was used here to assign it. The length of the CDR3 is 23 residues. The germline gives CDR1 GEAIGNYY, CDR2 EKD. The CDR3: CACGTVQNLGVLGDTREPDKLIF. In nucleotides, the CDR3 is TGTGCCTGTGGCACCGTCCAAAATTTAGGAGTACTGGGGGATACGCGGGAACCCGATAAACTCATCTTT.

This clone was found many times. The chain combines TRDV1 with TRDJ1; the match to TRDD2 covers 7 bases. TCRdb leaves out the J gene; it was filled in here by matching the DNA to germline. This CDR3 comprises 23 residues. CDR1 and CDR2 from the germline V gene are TSWWSYY and QGS. Trimming cost V 4 bases and J 1 base; bases outside gene matches: 30. The CDR3 protein is CALGANLIPTVWATPKGTDKLIF. DNA of the CDR3: TGTGCTCTTGGGGCCAACCTGATTCCTACAGTCTGGGCGACTCCTAAAGGCACCGATAAACTCATCTTT.

A remark on this clone: A far larger clone is only one base removed, so a read error is likely. Other DNA sequences in the same sample also yield this CDR3. The chain joins TRDV2 to TRDJ1; D is perhaps TRDD3 (5 bases). The CDR3 is made up of 17 amino acids. V was clipped by 5 bases and J by 0 bases, with 21 bases between them. Germline V lookup: CDR1 GEAIGNYY, CDR2 EKD. CDR3 DNA sequence: TGTGCCTGTGGATTGCTGGGCCTGTCGGAGGACACCGATAAACTCATCTTT. The encoded protein is CACGLLGLSEDTDKLIF.

This clone was counted ten times or more. The protein TCRdb gives is from a much larger clone and does not agree with this DNA's translation at residue 5, likely a read error; the protein shown here comes from the DNA. The chain is built from TRDV1 and TRDJ1, with D tentatively TRDD3 (5 bases). The CDR3 runs 12 residues. Germline lookup yields CDR1 TSWWSYY and CDR2 QGS. Trimming stripped 5 bases from V and 3 bases from J, with 7 bases between. CDR3 in amino acids: CALGTGADKLIF. The CDR3, as DNA: TGTGCTCTTGGGACGGGGGCCGATAAACTCATCTTT.

This clone was seen more than once but under ten times. TCRdb's protein for this DNA is that of a much larger clone and differs from the translation at residue 5, likely a read error; the protein shown is the DNA translation. This chain links TRDV1 with TRDJ1; D is ambiguous. The germline CDR1 and CDR2 sequences are TSWWSYY and QGS. This CDR3 region has 16 residues. Trimming cost V 6 bases and J 2 bases, with 19 bases left between them. The DNA for the CDR3 is TGTGCTCTTGGAGCTCTTGAAGGCATTCCGACCGATAAACTCATCTTT. Translating gives CALGALEGIPTDKLIF.

Regarding this clone: TCRdb's entry gives the protein of a much larger clone, which mismatches this DNA's translation at residue 11, likely from a read error; the protein reported here is translated from the DNA. This chain links TRDV3 with TRDJ1; 10 nucleotides align to TRDD3. The CDR3 extends over 19 amino acids. The V gene end was trimmed by 1 base and the J gene end by 4 bases; junction bases not matched to a gene: 21. CDR1 and CDR2 from the germline V gene are TVYSNPD and GDNSRS (reference sequence). CDR3 region: CAFKNAWGIILIKVDKLIF. CDR3 in DNA: TGTGCCTTTAAGAACGCCTGGGGGATAATCCTCATCAAGGTCGATAAACTCATCTTT.

In regard to this clone: A far larger clone lies a single base away; this is likely a read error. Other nucleotide sequences in the sample specify the same CDR3. V gene TRDV1 combines with J gene TRDJ1, with 13 bases aligning to TRDD3. The CDR3 runs 26 residues. Germline CDR1 is TSWWSYY and CDR2 is QGS. The CDR3 sequence is CALGEPNQTPILGDTGTLLKVHKLIF. The CDR3 coding sequence is TGTGCCCTTGGGGAACCGAACCAAACACCCATACTGGGGGATACGGGAACCCTATTAAAAGTTCATAAACTCATCTTT.

For this clone: A far larger clone is one base from this, pointing to a likely read error. The same CDR3 also results from other DNA sequences found in this sample. This chain uses TRDV1 with TRDJ1, with D maybe TRDD3 (5 bases). TCRdb lists no J gene, so it was determined here by aligning the DNA to germline. From germline, CDR1 is TSWWSYY and CDR2 QGS. The CDR3 spans 19 residues. The CDR3 loop is CALGELKVTTVRYTDKLIF. CDR3 DNA sequence: TGCGCTCTTGGGGAACTAAAGGTGACTACTGTTCGGTACACCGATAAACTCATCTTT.